The rows below give T cell receptor beta chains drawn from one sample of a study of post-analysis software for immune sequencing data. Each CDR3 protein gets one entry after TCRdb re-called the PCR reads with MiXCR. Counted here are around 200,000 distinct CDR3 sequences, approximately 29% occurring once; the ten biggest clones make up nearly 3.5%. Sequenced input: blood. The receptors shown here come from a girl between 2 and 17 years old with multiple sclerosis. CDR3s include the opening cysteine and the closing phenylalanine or tryptophan. The size of a clone is reported for some rows only, either as once, few or many, or as a class for expanded clones.

CDR3aa	v_gene	j_gene	abundance
CASSLGGIRNTIYF	TRBV11-2	TRBJ1-3	.
CASSQELVGAPETQYF	TRBV3-1	TRBJ2-5	few
CSEDGYTF	TRBV20-1	TRBJ1-2	once
CSASMGSSFYGYTF	TRBV20-1	TRBJ1-2	.
CASSQDWGQGTFYGYTF	TRBV4-1	TRBJ1-2	few
CASSRVAGTYNEQFF	TRBV5-6	TRBJ2-1	many
CASSFTRGGNTEAFF	TRBV28	TRBJ1-1	many
CASSLDRVVTGELFF	TRBV7-2	TRBJ2-2	.
CGIQRGFGGNEQFF	TRBV20-1	TRBJ2-1	.
CASSKKGDRSREQYF	TRBV3-1	TRBJ2-7	.
CASSRLFRTGAMNTEAFF	TRBV12-3/TRBV12-4	TRBJ1-1	few
CASSQGPSGVYNEQFF	TRBV3-1	TRBJ2-1	.
CSVFTTSYEQYF	TRBV29-1	TRBJ2-7	many
CSASLAGGDEQYF	TRBV20-1	TRBJ2-7	once
CSATYRGMDIQYF	TRBV20-1	TRBJ2-4	.
CASSAGLLGEQYF	TRBV6-5	TRBJ2-7	.
CASSLFASATDTQYF	TRBV7-2	TRBJ2-3	.
CASSHWLPGPDGYTF	TRBV7-2	TRBJ1-2	.
CASSLDGGPYYEQYF	TRBV5-1	TRBJ2-7	.
CSASGRLNTEAFF	TRBV20-1	TRBJ1-1	.
CVSSLAGFEAFF	TRBV7-2	TRBJ1-1	few
CASTGVGASSYNEQFF	TRBV12-3/TRBV12-4	TRBJ2-1	.
CASSLVYSSYEQYF	TRBV27	TRBJ2-7	many
CASSRTVSDYEQYF	TRBV3-1	.	.
CSARGQGGRALHF	TRBV20-1	TRBJ1-6	.
CASSLGGGAKNIQYF	TRBV5-1	TRBJ2-4	many
CSVEAGVNTEAFF	TRBV29-1	TRBJ1-1	few
CASQGPSYEQYF	TRBV2	TRBJ2-7	many
CASSQTSGSEDTQYF	TRBV2	TRBJ2-3	few